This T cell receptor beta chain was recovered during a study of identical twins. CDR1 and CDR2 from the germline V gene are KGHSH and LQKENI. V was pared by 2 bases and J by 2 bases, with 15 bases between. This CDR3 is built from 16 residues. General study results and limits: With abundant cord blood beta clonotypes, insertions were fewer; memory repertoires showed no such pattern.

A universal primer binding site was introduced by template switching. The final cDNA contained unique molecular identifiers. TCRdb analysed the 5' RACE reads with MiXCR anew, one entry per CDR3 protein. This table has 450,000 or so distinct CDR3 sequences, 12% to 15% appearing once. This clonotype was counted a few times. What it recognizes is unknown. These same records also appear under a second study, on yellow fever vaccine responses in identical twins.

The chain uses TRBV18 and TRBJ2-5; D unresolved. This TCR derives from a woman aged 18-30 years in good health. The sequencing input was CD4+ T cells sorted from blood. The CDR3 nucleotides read TGTGCCAGCTCACCAACCAGCCCTCAAGGGCAAGAGACCCAGTACTTC. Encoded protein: CASSPTSPQGQETQYF. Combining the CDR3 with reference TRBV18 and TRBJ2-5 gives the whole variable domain NAGVMQNPRHLVRRRGQEARLRCSPMKGHSHVYWYRQLPEEGLKFMVYLQKENIIDESGMPKERFSAEFPKEGPSILRIQQVVRGDSAAYFCASSPTSPQGQETQYFGPGTRLLVL.